The source of this TCR beta chain is a study of cytotoxic CD8 clonotypes in ibrutinib-treated CLL. On the study more broadly: The subjects consisted of ten to twelve relapsed/refractory and fewer than 16 treatment-naive individuals, with fewer than 18 IGHV unmutated.

General observations from the study: Increased clonality at ibrutinib response gave way to a return toward baseline at progression.

Clones were read by immunoSEQ multiplex PCR, and TCRdb kept only the in-frame ones, dropping some. The table includes 90,000 to 100,000 clones, approximately 82% detected once. Remarks on this clone: Antigen unknown.

About 2 micrograms of genomic DNA (from cryopreserved PBMCs) were used for TCR beta libraries. Germline CDR1 reads SGHDN; CDR2 reads FVKESK. The CDR3 spans 13 residues. Between the trimmed V and J ends, which lost 2 bases and 3 bases, there was a span of 7 bases. This specimen consisted of PBMCs, obtained after 12 months of ibrutinib treatment. The source of this sequence is a human donor with chronic lymphocytic leukemia. The V gene is TRBV14, the J gene TRBJ1-2; D is unclear. CDR3 DNA sequence: TGTGCCAGCAGCCAAAGAGGAGACTATGGCTACACCTTC. Translating gives CASSQRGDYGYTF.